The rows below give T cell receptor beta chains drawn from one sample of a study of T cells after yellow fever vaccination. TCRdb used MiXCR to reprocess the 5' RACE reads, holding one entry per CDR3 protein. The data show around 590,000 distinct CDR3 sequences, 12% seen once. The sequences come from PBMCs, collected on the day of the yellow fever booster vaccination. Source of these receptors: a man aged 25 to 45 who received the YFV17D yellow fever vaccine. Each CDR3 is given with its conserved first and last residue. Fields, in order: D gene, V gene, clone size, J gene, CDR3 DNA, CDR3 protein. D genes are given only for firm matches. Where a row states a size, it is once, few, many or the class of an expanded clone; other rows omit it.

D gene: TRBD1; V gene: TRBV27; clone size: few; J gene: TRBJ2-1; CDR3 DNA: TGTGCCAGCAGTTTGTTTTACGGGACAGGGGGCCTTAGCTCCTACAATGAGCAGTTCTTC; CDR3 protein: CASSLFYGTGGLSSYNEQFF
D gene: .; V gene: TRBV5-8; clone size: .; J gene: TRBJ2-1; CDR3 DNA: TGTGCCAGCAGCTTGGGTCTGGGCCGAGGAACCTACAATGAGCAGTTCTTC; CDR3 protein: CASSLGLGRGTYNEQFF
D gene: .; V gene: TRBV27; clone size: .; J gene: TRBJ2-3; CDR3 DNA: TGTGCCAGCACTCGCCACGGTGGGGCAGATACGCAGTATTTT; CDR3 protein: CASTRHGGADTQYF
D gene: TRBD2; V gene: TRBV9; clone size: few; J gene: TRBJ2-7; CDR3 DNA: TGTGCCAGCAGCGGGCCTGGACGGGAGGGTTACTACGAGCAGTACTTC; CDR3 protein: CASSGPGREGYYEQYF
D gene: TRBD1; V gene: TRBV5-1; clone size: few; J gene: TRBJ2-7; CDR3 DNA: TGCGCCAGCAGCTTTCCCACAGGGGGGAGCGCCTACGAGCAGTACTTC; CDR3 protein: CASSFPTGGSAYEQYF
D gene: .; V gene: TRBV5-1; clone size: .; J gene: TRBJ2-7; CDR3 DNA: TGCGCCAGCAGCCCCAGCCGGGGGCAAGGCTACGAGCAGTACTTC; CDR3 protein: CASSPSRGQGYEQYF
D gene: .; V gene: TRBV11-1; clone size: few; J gene: TRBJ1-3; CDR3 DNA: TGTGCCAGCAGCTTAGGGTCTACTCCACATCCCTCTGGAAACACCATATATTTT; CDR3 protein: CASSLGSTPHPSGNTIYF
D gene: .; V gene: TRBV28; clone size: few; J gene: TRBJ2-1; CDR3 DNA: TGTGCCAGCAGTACCCGGGGTCTGTCCTACAATGAGCAGTTCTTC; CDR3 protein: CASSTRGLSYNEQFF
D gene: TRBD1; V gene: TRBV20-1; clone size: .; J gene: TRBJ2-1; CDR3 DNA: TGCAGTGCCGCCCCGGGACAGGGGGCAAATGAGCAGTTCTTC; CDR3 protein: CSAAPGQGANEQFF
D gene: TRBD2; V gene: TRBV12-3/TRBV12-4; clone size: .; J gene: TRBJ2-1; CDR3 DNA: TGTGCCAGCACTCTGGGGGGAGGGCCGGATGAGCAGTTCTTC; CDR3 protein: CASTLGGGPDEQFF
D gene: TRBD2; V gene: TRBV7-8; clone size: .; J gene: TRBJ2-1; CDR3 DNA: TGTGCCAGCAGCAAACAAGGGACTAGCGTTTACAATGAGCAGTTCTTC; CDR3 protein: CASSKQGTSVYNEQFF
D gene: .; V gene: TRBV12-3/TRBV12-4; clone size: few; J gene: TRBJ2-5; CDR3 DNA: TGTGCCAGCAGTTTAGGGGCGTTGGGAGAGACCCAGTACTTC; CDR3 protein: CASSLGALGETQYF
D gene: .; V gene: TRBV4-3; clone size: .; J gene: TRBJ2-7; CDR3 DNA: TGCGCCAGCAGCCAAAAGGAGGGAAGAACGGGAGAGCAGTACTTC; CDR3 protein: CASSQKEGRTGEQYF
D gene: .; V gene: TRBV11-2; clone size: many; J gene: TRBJ2-7; CDR3 DNA: TGTGCCAGCAGACCGGACCAATCCTACGAGCAGTACTTC; CDR3 protein: CASRPDQSYEQYF
D gene: .; V gene: TRBV6-2/TRBV6-3; clone size: few; J gene: TRBJ2-1; CDR3 DNA: TGTGCCAGCATCGAACCTACTAGGGACGGGGCGTTCTTC; CDR3 protein: CASIEPTRDGAFF
D gene: .; V gene: TRBV20-1; clone size: few; J gene: TRBJ1-2; CDR3 DNA: TGCAGTGCTGGCTCTCCTGGGAACTATGGCTACACCTTC; CDR3 protein: CSAGSPGNYGYTF
D gene: .; V gene: TRBV10-3; clone size: few; J gene: TRBJ2-5; CDR3 DNA: TGTGCCATCAGTGAGTCGAGGGACAACCTACAAGAGACCCAGTACTTC; CDR3 protein: CAISESRDNLQETQYF
D gene: .; V gene: TRBV28; clone size: few; J gene: TRBJ2-2; CDR3 DNA: TGTGCCAGCAGCGTTAAGAAGATGTTGTTTTTT; CDR3 protein: CASSVKKMLFF
D gene: .; V gene: TRBV6-4; clone size: few; J gene: TRBJ1-2; CDR3 DNA: TGTGCCAGCAGTTCTATCGGTCCCGAGCACCGCTATGGCTACACCTTC; CDR3 protein: CASSSIGPEHRYGYTF
D gene: .; V gene: TRBV20-1; clone size: .; J gene: TRBJ2-7; CDR3 DNA: TGCAGTGCTAGAGATCTTACAGGGCGTGGAAACGAGCAGTACTTC; CDR3 protein: CSARDLTGRGNEQYF
D gene: TRBD2; V gene: TRBV20-1; clone size: many; J gene: TRBJ2-1; CDR3 DNA: TGCAGTGCTAGAGGGACGGGGACTAGTTCTCTCTTC; CDR3 protein: CSARGTGTSSLF